These 29 T cell receptor beta chains originate from one sample sequenced in a study of shared clonotypes between healthy human individuals. Here immunoSEQ multiplex PCR was the method, and the copy in TCRdb shows in-frame clones only, minus some. This table has more than 2,000,000 clones, approximately 93% appearing once. Material: naive CD4+ T cells from PBMCs. Subset: CD45RA+ positively selected. The receptor set was obtained from a man aged 18 to 30 in good health. Some clones in this sample may be carry-over from other donors' samples.

Comments on this clone: This sample includes further DNA sequences coding for the same CDR3. This CDR3 is CASSRTGGTNEKLFF. The CDR3 bases are TGCGCCAGCAGCCGTACAGGCGGAACTAATGAAAAACTGTTTTTT. The chain recombines TRBV5-1 with TRBJ1-4; D might be TRBD1 (5 bases). The CDR3 contains 15 residues. The V gene's germline CDR1 is SGHRS and CDR2 YFSETQ. The germline V and J ends were trimmed by 4 bases and 1 base, with 11 bases remaining between them.

This chain joins TRBV5-6 and TRBJ2-6; tentatively, D is TRBD1 (5 bases). CDR1 and CDR2 (germline): SGHDT, YYEEEE. Trimming cost V 2 bases and J 0 bases, with 6 bases left between them. CDR3 length: 15 residues. The CDR3 DNA reads TGTGCCAGCAGCTTAACAGGCTCTGGGGCCAACGTCCTGACTTTC. Its translation is CASSLTGSGANVLTF.

This clone has just a few counts. This sequence joins TRBV10-2 and TRBJ1-1; tentatively, D is TRBD1 (5 bases). V was pared by 5 bases and J by 7 bases, with 11 bases between. The CDR3 loop spans 12 amino acids. The germline gives CDR1 WSHSY, CDR2 SAAADI. The CDR3 region is CASSRRDGEAFF. The CDR3 nucleotides read TGCGCCAGCAGTCGCAGGGACGGTGAAGCTTTCTTT.

The chain combines TRBV5-1 with TRBJ2-5; 8 bases line up with TRBD2. CDR1 is SGHRS, CDR2 YFSETQ, per germline. The CDR3 has 15 amino acids. With V trimmed by 4 bases and J by 1 base, 6 bases remained unmatched. The CDR3 spells CASSDPGGGQETQYF. For the CDR3, the DNA is TGCGCCAGCAGCGACCCGGGAGGGGGCCAAGAGACCCAGTACTTC.

The rearrangement links TRBV5-1 to TRBJ2-2; D is possibly TRBD2 (5 bases). V lost 4 bases to trimming and J lost 0 bases, with 10 bases between them. The CDR3 has 15 residues. Germline CDR1 and CDR2: SGHRS and YFSETQ. The CDR3 sequence: CASSTSPPNTGELFF. CDR3 sequence (DNA): TGCGCCAGCAGCACTAGTCCCCCGAACACCGGGGAGCTGTTTTTT.

As DNA, the CDR3 is TGCGCCACCTCGAGAAATTCCGGGACACCCACCGGGGAGCTGTTTTTT. It codes for CATSRNSGTPTGELFF. The J gene is TRBJ2-2, the V gene TRBV5-1; D may be TRBD1 (6 bases). There are 16 residues in the CDR3. Germline V gives CDR1 SGHRS, CDR2 YFSETQ. V shed 9 bases and J shed 4 bases, with 22 bases lying between them. Drawing the rest from reference TRBV5-1 and TRBJ2-2, the complete variable domain is KAGVTQTPRYLIKTRGQQVTLSCSPISGHRSVSWYQQTPGQGLQFLFEYFSETQRNKGNFPGRFSGRQFSNSRSEMNVSTLELGDSALYLCATSRNSGTPTGELFFGEGSRLTVL.

V is TRBV6-5 and J is TRBJ2-7, with D unclear. CDR3 length equals 11 residues. Between the trimmed V and J ends, which lost 4 bases and 10 bases, there was a span of 11 bases. Germline V gives CDR1 MNHEY, CDR2 SVGAGI. CDR3 region: CASSSKRTQYF. CDR3 nucleotides: TGTGCCAGCAGTTCTAAGCGAACCCAGTACTTC.

This clone was picked up one time. The chain has TRBV12-5 and TRBJ2-1, with 10 bases identical to TRBD1. With 6 bases clipped from V and 1 base from J, the junction kept 9 bases outside the gene matches. CDR3 length: 17 residues. Germline lookup yields CDR1 LGHNT and CDR2 FRNRAP. The CDR3 coding sequence is TGTGCTAGTGGAATTGACAGGGGGCATGTTTCCTACAATGAGCAGTTCTTC. Protein: CASGIDRGHVSYNEQFF.

This chain uses TRBV29-1 with TRBJ2-5; D unresolved. Germline CDR1 reads SQVTM; CDR2 reads ANQGSEA. Deletions cut 4 bases from V and 5 bases from J, with 17 bases between. The CDR3 consists of 14 residues. The CDR3 spells CSVGRSSGVETQYF. The CDR3 coding sequence is TGCAGCGTTGGCAGGAGTTCAGGTGTCGAGACCCAGTACTTC.

CDR3: CASSRMGDRGETQYF. CDR3 sequence (DNA): TGTGCCAGCAGCCGCATGGGCGACAGGGGAGAGACCCAGTACTTC. The chain carries TRBV6-5 and TRBJ2-5, with 8 bases identical to TRBD1. Germline V gene lookup returns CDR1 MNHEY and CDR2 SVGAGI. This CDR3 contains 15 residues. J gave up 4 bases and V 6 bases, and 10 bases lay outside the gene matches.

This chain uses TRBV6-6 with TRBJ2-1; D gene unclear. Trimming took off 4 bases at V and 5 bases at J, with 9 bases between the two ends. Germline-derived CDR1 and CDR2 are MNHNY and SVGAGI (reference sequence). This CDR3 region has 13 residues. CDR3 residues: CASSFDLDNEQFF. The CDR3 DNA is TGTGCCAGCAGTTTCGACTTAGACAATGAGCAGTTCTTC.

The rearrangement uses TRBV5-1 and TRBJ1-1; 9 bases map to TRBD1. The V segment lost 3 bases and the J segment 1 base; nucleotides outside the gene matches: 7. The CDR3 length is 16 residues. Germline CDR1 SGHRS, CDR2 YFSETQ. The CDR3 sequence: CASSSPPGQGNTEAFF. Here the CDR3 DNA reads TGCGCCAGCAGCTCGCCTCCGGGACAGGGGAACACTGAAGCTTTCTTT.

The chain carries TRBV29-1 and TRBJ1-2; D remains unclear. Trimming cost V 6 bases and J 5 bases, with 16 bases left between them. Germline loops: CDR1 SQVTM, CDR2 ANQGSEA. The CDR3 is 13 residues long. The DNA for the CDR3 is TGCAGCGTAGTCCGGGAAAGCCCGTATGGCTACACCTTC. Translating it yields CSVVRESPYGYTF.

This chain uses TRBV5-5 with TRBJ2-7; 10 nucleotides line up with TRBD1. This CDR3 is 15 amino acids long. In germline, CDR1 is SGHKS, CDR2 YYEKEE (reference sequence). V trimming: 2 bases; J trimming: 6 bases; junction bases outside the gene matches: 8. The CDR3, as DNA: TGTGCCAGCAGCTTTATTGGGACAGGGGAGAGCGAGCAGTACTTC. This encodes CASSFIGTGESEQYF.

This rearrangement joins TRBV7-9 to TRBJ1-3; 7 bases line up with TRBD1. CDR3 length: 16 amino acids. The V gene end was trimmed by 10 bases and the J gene end by 0 bases; junction bases not matched to a gene: 12. The germline V gene encodes CDR1 SEHNR and CDR2 FQNEAQ (reference sequence). CDR3 sequence: CAKTGDGLPSGNTIYF. Written as DNA, the CDR3 is TGTGCCAAAACAGGGGATGGCCTTCCCTCTGGAAACACCATATATTTT.

Concerning this clone: The same CDR3 can be traced to other DNA sequences in this sample. The J gene is TRBJ1-2, the V gene TRBV7-8, with D possibly TRBD1 on 5 matching bases. The V and J ends lost 5 bases and 3 bases respectively, with 10 bases between them. The CDR3 has 13 residues. Germline lookup yields CDR1 SGHVS and CDR2 FQNEAQ. CDR3 bases: TGTGCCAGCAGCCCCCAGGGATACTATGGCTACACCTTC. Translation gives CASSPQGYYGYTF.

The rearrangement uses TRBV28 and TRBJ1-4; D is ambiguous. CDR1 and CDR2 (germline): MDHEN, SYDVKM. This CDR3 comprises 15 residues. The V and J ends lost 6 bases and 4 bases respectively, with 15 bases between them. CDR3 in DNA: TGTGCCAGCAGCCAAATCGGGATGATTAATGAAAAACTGTTTTTT. Protein: CASSQIGMINEKLFF.

The chain carries TRBV7-2 and TRBJ1-3; a weak D match, TRBD1 (5 bases). The CDR3 spans 16 residues. V was shortened by 5 bases and J by 3 bases, with 17 bases between the two germline ends. Germline-derived CDR1 and CDR2 are SGHTA and FQGNSA. The DNA of the CDR3 is TGTGCCAGCAGCACAGTGGGCTCAGGGTTTGGAAACACCATATATTTT. Amino acids: CASSTVGSGFGNTIYF.

The gene calls are TRBV5-4 and TRBJ1-2; D is undetermined. Trimming removed 10 bases at V and 0 bases at J, with 13 bases between. Germline-derived CDR1 and CDR2 are SGHNT and YYREEE (reference sequence). This CDR3 is built from 13 residues. The CDR3 nucleotides are TGTGCCGCTCACACAGACCCTAACTATGGCTACACCTTC. Encoded protein: CAAHTDPNYGYTF.

The chain employs TRBV6-1 and TRBJ1-2; D gene unclear. Germline V lookup: CDR1 MNHNS, CDR2 SASEGT. This CDR3 region has 15 residues. Trimming removed 1 base at V and 4 bases at J, with 13 bases between. CDR3 protein: CASSEGPPTLYGYTF. CDR3 coding DNA: TGTGCCAGCAGTGAAGGACCTCCTACCCTCTATGGCTACACCTTC.

V gene TRBV7-3 combines with J gene TRBJ2-1, with 12 bases aligning to TRBD2. The ends lost 5 bases at V and 8 bases at J; junction bases unmatched: 7. Germline-derived CDR1 and CDR2 are SGHTA and FQGTGA. The CDR3 sequence is 15 residues long. The CDR3 DNA reads as TGTGCCAGCAGCCTAGCGGGAGGGCCTTCCTATGAGCAGTTCTTC. As protein: CASSLAGGPSYEQFF.

This rearrangement joins TRBV11-2 to TRBJ2-1, with a weak D call TRBD1 (5 bases). The germline V gene has CDR1 SGHAT and CDR2 FQNNGV. Between the trimmed V and J ends, which lost 3 bases and 2 bases, there was a span of 11 bases. The CDR3 totals 15 residues. This chain's CDR3 is CASSFVRETYNEQFF. The CDR3 nucleotides read TGTGCCAGCAGCTTCGTCAGGGAAACCTACAATGAGCAGTTCTTC.

The chain is built from TRBV7-2 and TRBJ2-1; possible D gene TRBD2, 5 bases. This CDR3 contains 13 residues. Germline CDR1 SGHTA, CDR2 FQGNSA. Deletions cut 4 bases from V and 10 bases from J, with 14 bases between. The CDR3 nucleotides read TGTGCCAGCAGCTGGACTCCTTTTGGGGAGCAGTTCTTC. This translates into CASSWTPFGEQFF.

The V gene is TRBV5-1, the J gene TRBJ2-2; TRBD2 might be the D (7 bases). Germline CDR1 and CDR2: SGHRS and YFSETQ. CDR3 length: 14 amino acids. Trimming shortened V by 4 bases and J by 7 bases, and 14 bases separated the two germline ends. This chain's CDR3 is CASSPEGGYGELFF. The DNA for the CDR3 is TGCGCCAGCAGCCCCGAGGGGGGGTACGGGGAGCTGTTTTTT.

V and J are TRBV29-1 and TRBJ1-1, with a weak D call TRBD1 (6 bases). The V end lost 6 bases, the J end lost 1 base, and 27 bases lay between the germline ends. CDR1 SQVTM and CDR2 ANQGSEA come from the germline V gene. The CDR3 has 18 amino acids. CDR3 in DNA: TGCAGCGTCTACGAACCCAGGTGGGGGCTGGGGAAGAACACTGAAGCTTTCTTT. Translating it yields CSVYEPRWGLGKNTEAFF.

This rearrangement joins TRBV6-1 to TRBJ2-1; D possibly corresponds to TRBD2 (6 bases). V lost 6 bases to trimming and J lost 9 bases, with 15 bases between them. Germline CDR1 is MNHNS and CDR2 is SASEGT. This CDR3 has 13 amino acids. CDR3 protein: CASSATSLGEQFF. CDR3 bases: TGTGCCAGCAGCGCTACTAGCTTAGGTGAGCAGTTCTTC.

The chain is built from TRBV7-9 and TRBJ2-3; no clear D. This CDR3 comprises 17 residues. V was shortened by 5 bases and J by 2 bases, with 20 bases between the two germline ends. Germline values: CDR1 SEHNR, CDR2 FQNEAQ (reference sequence). In DNA form, the CDR3 reads TGTGCCAGCAGCCAGCACCGGATGACCGGCGTCACAGATACGCAGTATTTT. Translation gives CASSQHRMTGVTDTQYF.

This rearrangement joins TRBV11-1 to TRBJ2-3; D uncertain. The V gene lost 5 bases and the J gene lost 3 bases, with 18 bases spanning the gap. This CDR3 has 16 amino acids. Germline V gene data show CDR1 as SGHAT and CDR2 as FQDESV (reference sequence). The CDR3 loop is CASSTSDFRRTDTQYF. The CDR3 bases are TGTGCCAGCAGCACCTCCGACTTCAGAAGAACAGATACGCAGTATTTT.

This chain joins TRBV19 and TRBJ2-7; 10 bases are a match to TRBD1. J lost 1 base, V lost 6 bases, and 6 bases had no gene match. Germline assignment: CDR1 LNHDA and CDR2 SQIVND (reference sequence). The CDR3 loop spans 15 amino acids. The CDR3 DNA sequence: TGTGCCAGTAGGGGACAGGGGAGGGGTTCCTACGAGCAGTACTTC. Its translation: CASRGQGRGSYEQYF.